The 29 T cell receptor beta chains reported below all come from one sample, sequenced in a study of T cell responses to AZD1222 COVID-19 vaccine. Repertoires were generated with immunoSEQ multiplex PCR, while TCRdb's copy carries only in-frame clones and drops some. The profile covers about 160,000 clones, with around 90% appearing a single time and about 3.2% taken by the ten largest. Specimen: peripheral blood, collected 28 days after the second AZD1222 dose. The receptors come from an adult who received the AZD1222 COVID-19 vaccine.

This chain links TRBV30 with TRBJ1-5; D is perhaps TRBD1 (5 bases). Germline lookup yields CDR1 GTSNPN and CDR2 SVGIG (reference sequence). The V end was cut by 1 base, the J end by 4 bases, with 11 bases between. The CDR3 consists of 14 residues. Here the CDR3 DNA reads TGTGCCTGGAGTGGAGGGACGGGGAATCAGCCCCAGCATTTT. It is translated as CAWSGGTGNQPQHF.

This clone was counted a single time. The rearrangement links TRBV2 to TRBJ2-7; 7 bases align to TRBD1. V lost 6 bases, J lost 9 bases, and 5 bases stayed unmatched. Looked up from germline, CDR1 is SNHLY and CDR2 is FYNNEI. The CDR3 runs 11 residues. CDR3 in DNA: TGTGCCAGCAGCTTACAGGGGCGGCAGTACTTC. This codes for CASSLQGRQYF.

The chain uses TRBV5-1 and TRBJ2-7, with 9 bases aligning to TRBD1. Germline-derived CDR1 and CDR2 are SGHRS and YFSETQ. The CDR3 is 15 amino acids. Trimming cost V 1 base and J 1 base; bases outside gene matches: 3. CDR3 DNA sequence: TGCGCCAGCAGCTTGTACAGGGGGCAATCCTACGAGCAGTACTTC. Protein sequence: CASSLYRGQSYEQYF.

This rearrangement joins TRBV7-9 to TRBJ1-5; no reliable D call. The CDR3 has 12 amino acids. V dropped 5 bases and J dropped 9 bases, with 11 bases sitting between them. Germline CDR1 SEHNR, CDR2 FQNEAQ (reference sequence). The CDR3 here is CASSHRGWPQHF. The CDR3 DNA sequence: TGTGCCAGCAGCCATCGGGGTTGGCCCCAGCATTTT. The variable domain in full, completed from reference TRBV7-9 and TRBJ1-5, reads DTGVSQNPRHKITKRGQNVTFRCDPISEHNRLYWYRQTLGQGPEFLTYFQNEAQLEKSRLLSDRFSAERPKGSFSTLEIQRTEQGDSAMYLCASSHRGWPQHFGDGTRLSIL.

This clone was picked up one time. V gene TRBV7-9 combines with J gene TRBJ1-6, with D unclear. Germline V gene sequence: CDR1 SEHNR, CDR2 FQNEAQ (reference sequence). The CDR3 is 15 amino acids. V dropped 4 bases and J dropped 6 bases, with 13 bases sitting between them. CDR3 bases: TGTGCCAGCAGCTATTACGGTTCCCTTAATTCACCCCTCCACTTT. It codes for CASSYYGSLNSPLHF.

This clone showed up just once. CDR3 nucleotides: TGCGCCAGCAGCTTGAGTTCGCCTAGCTCCTACGAGCAGTACTTC. The encoded protein is CASSLSSPSSYEQYF. The chain employs TRBV5-1 and TRBJ2-7, with D uncertain. Germline V gene sequence: CDR1 SGHRS, CDR2 YFSETQ. The ends were cut back, 1 base at V and 0 bases at J, with 11 bases in the middle. CDR3 length: 15 amino acids.

Only one count was recorded for this clone. The chain combines TRBV11-2 with TRBJ2-2, with D possibly being TRBD1 (6 bases). CDR3 length equals 18 residues. The germline V gene has CDR1 SGHAT and CDR2 FQNNGV. V shed 0 bases and J shed 2 bases, with 16 bases lying between them. CDR3 sequence: CASSLDRTDAANTGELFF. As DNA, the CDR3 is TGTGCCAGCAGCTTAGACCGGACAGACGCCGCAAACACCGGGGAGCTGTTTTTT.

The chain carries TRBV7-9 and TRBJ2-7; possibly TRBD2 for D (6 bases). The germline V gene has CDR1 SEHNR and CDR2 FQNEAQ (reference sequence). Trimming shortened V by 5 bases and J by 2 bases, and 19 bases separated the two germline ends. The CDR3 runs 16 residues. The CDR3 DNA reads TGTGCCAGCAGCCCTCGGACGGAGGGCCAACCCTACGAGCAGTACTTC. Amino acid sequence: CASSPRTEGQPYEQYF. Full variable domain (outside the CDR3, taken from reference TRBV7-9 and TRBJ2-7): DTGVSQNPRHKITKRGQNVTFRCDPISEHNRLYWYRQTLGQGPEFLTYFQNEAQLEKSRLLSDRFSAERPKGSFSTLEIQRTEQGDSAMYLCASSPRTEGQPYEQYFGPGTRLTVT.

The chain combines TRBV19 with TRBJ2-5, with 7 nucleotides matching TRBD2. The CDR3 has 14 residues. CDR1 and CDR2 (germline): LNHDA, SQIVND (reference sequence). Unmatched junction bases numbered 7, after V lost 5 bases and J lost 4 bases. The CDR3: CASSPREGGETQYF. In DNA form, the CDR3 reads TGTGCCAGTAGTCCCAGGGAGGGAGGAGAGACCCAGTACTTC. Combining the CDR3 with reference TRBV19 and TRBJ2-5 gives the whole variable domain DGGITQSPKYLFRKEGQNVTLSCEQNLNHDAMYWYRQDPGQGLRLIYYSQIVNDFQKGDIAEGYSVSREKKESFPLTVTSAQKNPTAFYLCASSPREGGETQYFGPGTRLLVL.

This clone occurred once. The V and J genes are TRBV19 and TRBJ1-1; D gene unclear. This CDR3 spans 13 amino acids. CDR1 and CDR2 (germline): LNHDA, SQIVND (reference sequence). With 2 bases removed from V and 4 bases from J, the gap between germline ends came to 8 bases. CDR3 sequence reads: CASSIPPLTEAFF. As DNA, the CDR3 is TGTGCCAGTAGTATACCCCCGCTCACTGAAGCTTTCTTT.

The V gene is TRBV18, the J gene TRBJ2-5, with 7 bases fitting TRBD1. The CDR3 covers 15 residues. CDR1 and CDR2 (germline): KGHSH, LQKENI. The V gene end was trimmed by 5 bases and the J gene end by 4 bases; junction bases not matched to a gene: 10. CDR3 region: CASSFRQGGGETQYF. The CDR3 DNA sequence: TGTGCCAGCTCATTTCGACAGGGCGGTGGAGAGACCCAGTACTTC.

The chain uses TRBV4-2 and TRBJ2-1; TRBD2 might be the D (6 bases). Germline CDR1 is LGHNA and CDR2 is YNFKEQ. The CDR3 extends over 15 amino acids. V was shortened by 0 bases and J by 10 bases, with 16 bases between the two germline ends. CDR3 sequence: CASSQESRLGAEQFF. The DNA of the CDR3 is TGTGCCAGCAGCCAAGAAAGCCGACTAGGGGCCGAGCAGTTCTTC.

V and J are TRBV15 and TRBJ2-7; the match to TRBD1 covers 9 bases. From germline, CDR1 is LNHNV and CDR2 YYDKDF (reference sequence). The length of the CDR3 is 15 residues. The J segment lost 0 bases and the V segment lost 5 bases, leaving 5 bases of the junction unmatched. CDR3 nucleotides: TGTGCCACCAGCTGGGACAGGGCCAACTCCTACGAGCAGTACTTC. Amino acids: CATSWDRANSYEQYF.

This chain links TRBV6-6 with TRBJ2-5; 9 bases map to TRBD2. This CDR3 comprises 15 residues. Germline V gene data show CDR1 as MNHNY and CDR2 as SVGAGI (reference sequence). Trimming at V came to 6 bases and at J to 2 bases, leaving 7 bases not matched to a gene. This CDR3 reads CASRIAGAGQETQYF. The CDR3 DNA reads TGTGCCAGCAGGATAGCGGGAGCAGGGCAAGAGACCCAGTACTTC.

This clone was counted a single time. The chain uses TRBV3-1 (or the pseudogene TRBV3-2) and TRBJ1-1; a weak D match, TRBD1 (6 bases). The CDR3 length is 14 residues. Trimming removed 1 base at V and 1 base at J, with 7 bases between. Germline CDR1 is LGHDT and CDR2 is YNNKEL (reference sequence). The CDR3 region has the DNA TGTGCCAGCAGCCAAGCAGGGGAGAACACTGAAGCTTTCTTT. Translated, it gives CASSQAGENTEAFF.

This clone turned up a few times. The chain employs TRBV2 and TRBJ1-5; D gene uncertain. The CDR3 is made up of 16 amino acids. The V end lost 4 bases, the J end lost 0 bases, and 13 bases lay between the germline ends. Germline V gene lookup returns CDR1 SNHLY and CDR2 FYNNEI. The CDR3 reads CASSARFGYSNQPQHF. CDR3 sequence (DNA): TGTGCCAGCAGTGCCCGGTTCGGATATAGCAATCAGCCCCAGCATTTT.

The rearrangement links TRBV12-5 to TRBJ1-1; 11 bases agree with TRBD1. There are 14 residues in the CDR3. The germline gives CDR1 LGHNT, CDR2 FRNRAP. V lost 6 bases and J lost 6; bases outside the gene matches: 6. The CDR3 sequence is CASGRTGGLSEAFF. The DNA for the CDR3 is TGTGCTAGTGGCCGGACAGGGGGCTTGTCTGAAGCTTTCTTT.

V is TRBV3-1 (or the pseudogene TRBV3-2) and J is TRBJ2-7; possibly TRBD2 for D (5 bases). Germline loops: CDR1 LGHDT, CDR2 YNNKEL (reference sequence). The CDR3 runs to 14 residues. Trimming took off 2 bases at V and 0 bases at J, with 8 bases between the two ends. The CDR3 nucleotides are TGTGCCAGCAGCCAAATGGGGAGCTCCTACGAGCAGTACTTC. This translates into CASSQMGSSYEQYF.

The chain employs TRBV20-1 and TRBJ2-5, with D possibly being TRBD1 (7 bases). V was trimmed by 3 bases and J by 3 bases, leaving 14 bases between them. The CDR3 is made up of 14 amino acids. CDR1 and CDR2 from the germline V gene are DFQATT and SNEGSKA (reference sequence). The CDR3 loop is CSASGGTAKETQYF. For the CDR3, the DNA is TGCAGTGCTAGTGGCGGGACAGCGAAAGAGACCCAGTACTTC.

This rearrangement joins TRBV19 to TRBJ2-3; 8 bases match TRBD1. The CDR3 extends over 14 amino acids. The ends lost 6 bases at V and 1 base at J; junction bases unmatched: 3. Per germline, CDR1 LNHDA and CDR2 SQIVND (reference sequence). The CDR3 DNA reads as TGTGCCAGTAGAAAACAGGGGGGCACAGATACGCAGTATTTT. Its translation is CASRKQGGTDTQYF.

This chain joins TRBV7-6 and TRBJ2-1; 10 bases are shared with TRBD2. Trimming cost V 1 base and J 2 bases; bases outside gene matches: 11. The germline CDR1 and CDR2 sequences are SGHVS and FNYEAQ. The CDR3 extends over 19 amino acids. The CDR3 sequence is CASSLVAASGSLAYNEQFF. The CDR3 DNA is TGTGCCAGCAGCTTAGTGGCGGCTAGCGGGAGTTTGGCCTACAATGAGCAGTTCTTC.

The V call is TRBV7-9, the J call TRBJ2-7; 11 nucleotides align to TRBD2. V was clipped by 6 bases and J by 5 bases; unmatched bases: 6. The germline CDR1 and CDR2 sequences are SEHNR and FQNEAQ (reference sequence). The CDR3 contains 14 residues. The CDR3 nucleotides are TGTGCCAGCAGGGCGGGACTAGCGGTCCACGAGCAGTACTTC. Amino acid sequence: CASRAGLAVHEQYF.

J is TRBJ2-5 and V is TRBV2; 9 bases align to TRBD1. The junction had 6 bases not matched to a gene; V was cut back by 2 bases and J by 5 bases. Germline-derived CDR1 and CDR2 are SNHLY and FYNNEI. This CDR3 contains 15 residues. CDR3 sequence reads: CASSEWGTGTETQYF. DNA for the CDR3: TGTGCCAGCAGTGAATGGGGGACAGGGACGGAGACCCAGTACTTC.

V and J are TRBV14 and TRBJ1-4; unclear D gene. The V gene lost 0 bases and the J gene lost 13 bases, with 12 bases spanning the gap. The CDR3 length is 13 residues. Germline CDR1 and CDR2: SGHDN and FVKESK. The CDR3 loop reads CASSQDGRLGLFF. As DNA, the CDR3 is TGTGCCAGCAGCCAAGACGGTCGGTTAGGACTGTTTTTT.

This rearrangement joins TRBV9 to TRBJ1-2; a weak D match, TRBD1 (6 bases). The CDR3 extends over 15 amino acids. Germline values: CDR1 SGDLS, CDR2 YYNGEE. Trimming pared 7 bases from V and 1 base from J, leaving 17 bases between. The CDR3 DNA reads as TGTGCCAGCGGGGGAACAGGGTCCCTTAACTATGGCTACACCTTC. Encoded protein: CASGGTGSLNYGYTF.

J is TRBJ1-2 and V is TRBV29-1; D is undetermined. Trimming stripped 6 bases from V and 2 bases from J, with 10 bases between. This CDR3 comprises 12 residues. CDR1 is SQVTM and CDR2 is ANQGSEA in the germline V gene. CDR3 region: CSVQSLNYGYTF. The CDR3 region has the DNA TGCAGCGTCCAATCCCTCAACTATGGCTACACCTTC. The full variable domain, with the rest looked up from reference TRBV29-1 and TRBJ1-2, is SAVISQKPSRDICQRGTSLTIQCQVDSQVTMMFWYRQQPGQSLTLIATANQGSEATYESGFVIDKFPISRPNLTFSTLTVSNMSPEDSSIYLCSVQSLNYGYTFGSGTRLTVV.

The chain employs TRBV6-1 and TRBJ1-3; D uncertain. The CDR3 runs 18 residues. Trimming removed 2 bases at V and 0 bases at J, with 17 bases between. CDR1 MNHNS and CDR2 SASEGT come from the germline V gene. CDR3 amino acids: CASSELRAGALSGNTIYF. The CDR3 DNA follows: TGTGCCAGCAGTGAATTGCGGGCAGGAGCCCTCTCTGGAAACACCATATATTTT.

The genes are TRBV3-1 (or the pseudogene TRBV3-2) and TRBJ2-1; 8 nucleotides match TRBD2. The CDR3 runs 17 residues. The V gene's germline CDR1 is LGHDT and CDR2 YNNKEL (reference sequence). J was trimmed by 2 bases and V by 0 bases; bases with no gene match: 6. CDR3 coding DNA: TGTGCCAGCAGCCAAGACGGGCTAGCGGGCCCCTACAATGAGCAGTTCTTC. Translating it yields CASSQDGLAGPYNEQFF.

The rearrangement links TRBV6-5 to TRBJ1-5; D possibly corresponds to TRBD1 (5 bases). The germline V gene has CDR1 MNHEY and CDR2 SVGAGI. The CDR3 length is 15 residues. Trimming removed 5 bases from V and 5 bases from J, with 16 bases in between. The CDR3 sequence is CASSRTKGFYQPQHF. CDR3 coding DNA: TGTGCCAGCAGTAGAACAAAGGGGTTCTATCAGCCCCAGCATTTT.